A selection of T cell receptor beta chains follows, all from one sample in a study of CD8 T cells in ankylosing spondylitis. Via MiXCR, TCRdb re-called the 5' RACE reads, giving one row per CDR3 protein. The data contain roughly 91,000 distinct CDR3 sequences, 7.5% to 9% of them singletons. The sample consisted of blood, either unsorted or a sorted T cell fraction (not recorded which). The receptors shown here come from a male donor with ankylosing spondylitis or in good health (not recorded which). CDR3s include the opening cysteine and the closing phenylalanine or tryptophan. The D gene is left open where the match is weak. Some rows have no size entry. The others give once, few or many, or a class for an expanded clone.

V	size	J	D	CDR3	DNA
TRBV5-5	many	TRBJ1-4	TRBD1	CASSPDRGYEKLFF	TGTGCCAGCAGCCCGGACAGGGGATATGAAAAACTGTTTTTT
TRBV18	many	TRBJ1-3	TRBD1	CASSPGTVSGNTIYF	TGTGCCAGCTCACCCGGGACAGTCTCTGGAAACACCATATATTTT
TRBV20-1	many	TRBJ2-2	NA	CSASGRGRGTGELFF	TGCAGTGCTAGCGGGAGAGGTCGTGGCACCGGGGAGCTGTTTTTT
TRBV6-2/TRBV6-3	many	TRBJ1-5	NA	CASSYSLQPQHF	TGTGCCAGCAGTTACTCGCTCCAGCCCCAGCATTTT
TRBV12-3/TRBV12-4	many	TRBJ2-1	TRBD2	CASSVSGRALDEQFF	TGTGCCAGCAGTGTCAGCGGGAGGGCCCTCGATGAGCAGTTCTTC
TRBV4-1	NA	TRBJ1-5	NA	CASSHHDLADQPQHF	TGCGCCAGCAGCCATCATGACTTGGCTGATCAGCCCCAGCATTTT
TRBV10-2	NA	TRBJ2-3	NA	CASTRGQTDTQYF	TGCGCCAGCACCAGAGGACAGACAGATACGCAGTATTTT
TRBV7-9	many	TRBJ2-7	NA	CASGGWKSYEQYF	TGTGCCAGCGGGGGTTGGAAGTCTTACGAGCAGTACTTC
TRBV9	many	TRBJ2-1	TRBD2	CASSVDRTSGRVVEQFF	TGTGCCAGCAGCGTAGATAGGACTAGCGGGAGGGTTGTGGAGCAGTTCTTC
TRBV5-1	once	TRBJ2-7	TRBD1	CADHPGQGYF	TGCGCCGACCATCCGGGACAGGGGTACTTC
TRBV6-2/TRBV6-3	many	TRBJ2-5	NA	CASSRLLAERVQETQYF	TGTGCCAGCAGTAGGCTACTAGCTGAAAGGGTCCAAGAGACCCAGTACTTC
TRBV6-2/TRBV6-3	few	TRBJ1-5	NA	CASSSSSAGGGNQPQHF	TGTGCCAGCAGTTCCTCGAGTGCGGGGGGCGGTAATCAGCCCCAGCATTTT
TRBV5-1	many	TRBJ2-1	TRBD2	CASSLGLAQTLRWDEQFF	TGCGCCAGCAGTCTCGGACTAGCGCAGACTTTGAGGTGGGATGAGCAGTTCTTC
TRBV4-3	many	TRBJ2-5	TRBD1	CASSQDTGDTKTVSF	TGCGCCAGCAGCCAAGATACAGGGGATACGAAGACAGTCAGCTTC
TRBV4-2	many	TRBJ2-1	NA	CASSQVGRSYNEQFF	TGTGCCAGCAGCCAAGTTGGGCGGAGTTACAATGAGCAGTTCTTC
TRBV9	many	TRBJ2-2	NA	CASSVGFGVNTGELFF	TGTGCCAGCAGCGTAGGTTTCGGGGTAAACACCGGGGAGCTGTTTTTT
TRBV10-3	many	TRBJ2-6	NA	CAIWDGANVLTF	TGTGCCATCTGGGATGGGGCCAACGTCCTGACTTTC
TRBV7-9	NA	TRBJ2-2	TRBD1	CASSRQGRGTGELFF	TGTGCCAGCAGCCGACAGGGAAGAGGCACCGGGGAGCTGTTTTTT
TRBV18	many	TRBJ2-3	TRBD2	CASSPISGGSTDTQYF	TGTGCCAGCTCACCAATCAGCGGGGGGAGCACAGATACGCAGTATTTT
TRBV20-1	many	TRBJ2-1	TRBD2	CSARTTSGALNEQFF	TGCAGTGCTAGGACCACTAGCGGGGCTCTCAATGAGCAGTTCTTC
TRBV14	many	TRBJ2-7	NA	CASSQDRQGKQYF	TGTGCCAGCAGCCAAGATCGTCAGGGGAAGCAGTACTTC
TRBV6-4	many	TRBJ1-2	NA	CASSVGGSGGYTF	TGTGCCAGCAGCGTAGGGGGTTCCGGTGGCTACACCTTC
TRBV18	many	TRBJ2-1	TRBD1	CASSPLGTGNNEQFF	TGTGCCAGCTCACCTCTAGGGACAGGGAACAATGAGCAGTTCTTC
TRBV27	many	TRBJ1-2	TRBD1	CASSTDRVPYGYTF	TGTGCCAGCAGTACCGACAGGGTCCCCTATGGCTACACCTTC
TRBV6-6	many	TRBJ1-2	NA	CASSYRENYGYTF	TGTGCCAGCAGTTACAGGGAAAACTATGGCTACACCTTC
TRBV12-3/TRBV12-4	many	TRBJ1-3	NA	CASSRGGAGNTIYF	TGTGCCAGCTCTCGGGGAGGGGCAGGAAACACCATATATTTT
TRBV4-3	many	TRBJ2-1	TRBD2	CASSQEVGGIFYEQFF	TGCGCCAGCAGCCAAGAAGTGGGGGGGATCTTTTATGAGCAGTTCTTC